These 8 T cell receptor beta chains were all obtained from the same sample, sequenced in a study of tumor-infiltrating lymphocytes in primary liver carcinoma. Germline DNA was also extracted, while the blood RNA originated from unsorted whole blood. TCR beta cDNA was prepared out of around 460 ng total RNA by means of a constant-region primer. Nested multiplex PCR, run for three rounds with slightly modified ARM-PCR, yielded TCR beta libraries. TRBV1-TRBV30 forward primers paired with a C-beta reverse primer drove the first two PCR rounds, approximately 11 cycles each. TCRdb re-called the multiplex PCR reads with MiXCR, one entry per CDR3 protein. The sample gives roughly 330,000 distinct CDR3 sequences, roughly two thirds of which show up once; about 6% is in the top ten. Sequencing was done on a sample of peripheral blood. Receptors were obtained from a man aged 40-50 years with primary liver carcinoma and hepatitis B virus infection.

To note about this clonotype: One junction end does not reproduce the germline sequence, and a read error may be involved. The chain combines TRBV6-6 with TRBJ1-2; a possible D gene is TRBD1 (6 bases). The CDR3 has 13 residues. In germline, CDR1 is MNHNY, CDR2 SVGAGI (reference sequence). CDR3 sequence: CAGSYRDGCGYTF. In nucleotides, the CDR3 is TGTGCCGGCAGTTACAGGGATGGCTGTGGCTACACCTTC.

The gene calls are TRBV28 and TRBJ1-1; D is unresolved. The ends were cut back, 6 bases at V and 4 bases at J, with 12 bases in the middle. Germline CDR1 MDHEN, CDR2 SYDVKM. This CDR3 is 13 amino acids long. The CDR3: CASSPTVGTEAFF. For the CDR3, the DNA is TGTGCCAGCAGCCCGACGGTAGGCACTGAAGCTTTCTTT.

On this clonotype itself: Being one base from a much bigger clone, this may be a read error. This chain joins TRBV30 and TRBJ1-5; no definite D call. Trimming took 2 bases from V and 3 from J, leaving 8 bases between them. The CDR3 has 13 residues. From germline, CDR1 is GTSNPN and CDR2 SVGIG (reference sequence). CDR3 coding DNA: TGTGCCTGGAGTCTGGGAAACAATCAGCCCCAGCATTTT. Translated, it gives CAWSLGNNQPQHF.

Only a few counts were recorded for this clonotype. The CDR3 here is CASNTDGYTF. For the CDR3, the DNA is TGTGCCTCTAACACGGATGGCTACACCTTC. The V and J genes are TRBV30 and TRBJ1-2; D remains unclear. The CDR3 runs to 10 residues. Per germline, CDR1 GTSNPN and CDR2 SVGIG (reference sequence). Deletions cut 7 bases from V and 6 bases from J, with 9 bases between.

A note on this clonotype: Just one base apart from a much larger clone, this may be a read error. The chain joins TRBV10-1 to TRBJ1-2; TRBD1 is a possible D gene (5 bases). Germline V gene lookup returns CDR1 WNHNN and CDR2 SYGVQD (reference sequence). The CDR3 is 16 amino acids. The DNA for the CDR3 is TGCGCCAGCTGTGAAGGGGACGGCAGGAGTCTCTATGGCTACACCTTC. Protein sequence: CASCEGDGRSLYGYTF.

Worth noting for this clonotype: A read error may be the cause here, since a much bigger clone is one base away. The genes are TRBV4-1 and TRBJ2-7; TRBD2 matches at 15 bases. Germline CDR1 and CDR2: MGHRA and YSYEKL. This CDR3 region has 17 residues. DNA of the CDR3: TGCGCCAGCAACCAAGGACTAGCGGGAGGGGGAGCCTACGAGCAGTACTTC. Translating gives CASNQGLAGGGAYEQYF.

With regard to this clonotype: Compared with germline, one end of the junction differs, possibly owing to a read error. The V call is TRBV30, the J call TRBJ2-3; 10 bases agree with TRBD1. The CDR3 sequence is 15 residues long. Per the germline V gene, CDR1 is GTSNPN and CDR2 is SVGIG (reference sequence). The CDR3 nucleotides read TGTACCTGGAGCTCCTGGGACAGGGGTACAGATACGCAGTATTTT. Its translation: CTWSSWDRGTDTQYF.

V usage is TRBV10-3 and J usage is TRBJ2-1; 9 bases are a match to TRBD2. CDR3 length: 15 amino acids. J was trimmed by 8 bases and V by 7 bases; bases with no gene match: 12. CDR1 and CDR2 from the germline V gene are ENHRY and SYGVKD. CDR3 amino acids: CAINDRLAGNDEQFF. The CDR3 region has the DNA TGTGCCATCAATGATCGGCTAGCGGGAAACGATGAGCAGTTCTTC.